The 4 T cell receptor beta chains reported below all come from one sample, sequenced in a study of regulatory and conventional T cells in RAG deficiency. Using immunoSEQ multiplex PCR, the repertoire was profiled, and TCRdb retains in-frame clones only, with some absent. This table holds roughly 45,000 clones, approximately 90% found once. Conventional CD4+ T cells were sorted from blood as CD25-low CD127-high cells. The sample was also reused in another study, on regulatory T cells. As reported in that work: The primer mix had 52 TRBV and 13 TRBJ primers.

The specimen was CD4+ effector T cells sorted from blood. Receptors were obtained from a human donor in good health.

The V gene is TRBV5-1, the J gene TRBJ1-4, with 10 bases lining up with TRBD1. The V and J ends lost 5 bases and 0 bases, in that order; junction bases with no gene match: 7. The CDR3 extends over 17 amino acids. The germline V gene encodes CDR1 SGHRS and CDR2 YFSETQ. CDR3 in amino acids: CASRAGTGVATNEKLFF. In nucleotides, the CDR3 is TGCGCCAGCAGGGCCGGGACAGGGGTCGCAACTAATGAAAAACTGTTTTTT.

This clone was seen once. The CDR3 here is CASSPSRTDRQQYF. CDR3 sequence (DNA): TGTGCCAGCTCACCTTCGCGGACGGATCGGCAGCAGTACTTC. The chain recombines TRBV18 with TRBJ2-7; no clear D. The germline V gene has CDR1 KGHSH and CDR2 LQKENI. This CDR3 has 14 residues. V was pared by 3 bases and J by 8 bases, with 17 bases between.

The chain carries TRBV9 and TRBJ1-1; D unresolved. Germline assignment: CDR1 SGDLS and CDR2 YYNGEE. V lost 4 bases and J 4 bases, leaving 17 bases between the germline ends. This CDR3 comprises 15 residues. The CDR3: CASSPVQRSATEAFF. Written as DNA, the CDR3 is TGTGCCAGCAGCCCTGTACAGCGGTCCGCCACTGAAGCTTTCTTT.

The chain is built from TRBV5-4 and TRBJ2-3; tentative D call: TRBD1 (5 bases). This CDR3 has 14 residues. Trimming shortened V by 0 bases and J by 3 bases, and 8 bases separated the two germline ends. Germline CDR1 is SGHNT and CDR2 is YYREEE (reference sequence). This chain's CDR3 is CASSLDRGTDTQYF. The DNA for the CDR3 is TGTGCCAGCAGCTTGGATAGGGGTACAGATACGCAGTATTTT.